Following are 29 T cell receptor beta chains from one sample sequenced in a study of cytomegalovirus exposure and HLA in healthy donors. The PCR ran on 60 Vbeta and 13 Jbeta primers. Sequenced by immunoSEQ multiplex PCR; TCRdb stores in-frame clones only, minus some. The data show 70,000 to 90,000 clones, around 84% seen once. Sequencing was performed on PBMCs. These receptors originate from a man between 70 and 80 years old in good health and CMV-seropositive.

This clone was observed once. V usage is TRBV29-1 and J usage is TRBJ2-7, with 11 positions matching TRBD2. This CDR3 region has 16 residues. V dropped 7 bases and J dropped 6; count of bases not matched to a gene: 17. Per the germline V gene, CDR1 is SQVTM and CDR2 is ANQGSEA. The CDR3, as DNA: TGCAGCGCCACTGCTGGTCTAGCGGGGGGACCAGGCGAGCAGTACTTC. It is translated as CSATAGLAGGPGEQYF.

The chain carries TRBV5-1 and TRBJ2-3; D is perhaps TRBD2 (6 bases). The length of the CDR3 is 16 residues. Looked up from germline, CDR1 is SGHRS and CDR2 is YFSETQ. The V and J ends lost 2 bases and 8 bases respectively, with 21 bases between them. The CDR3 DNA sequence: TGCGCCAGCAGCTTCGAGGAAGCTCGGCCGGGAGTTACGCAGTATTTT. Its protein product is CASSFEEARPGVTQYF.

The rearrangement links TRBV10-3 to TRBJ1-5; D gene unclear. The V gene lost 0 bases and the J gene lost 5 bases, with 14 bases spanning the gap. Looked up from germline, CDR1 is ENHRY and CDR2 is SYGVKD. The CDR3 sequence is 16 residues long. The chain's CDR3 is CAISESKTGSYQPQHF. The CDR3 bases are TGTGCCATCAGTGAGTCTAAAACCGGGAGCTATCAGCCCCAGCATTTT.

In regard to this clone: This same CDR3 is encoded by further DNA sequences in the sample. This sequence joins TRBV5-1 and TRBJ2-5; tentative D call: TRBD1 (5 bases). Germline CDR1 and CDR2: SGHRS and YFSETQ. Trimming removed 2 bases at V and 5 bases at J, with 10 bases between. This CDR3 spans 13 amino acids. In nucleotides, the CDR3 is TGCGCCAGCAGCTTAGGGGTAATGGAGACCCAGTACTTC. It is translated as CASSLGVMETQYF.

The chain uses TRBV28 and TRBJ1-4, with D uncertain. Between the trimmed V and J ends, which lost 5 bases and 6 bases, there was a span of 13 bases. The CDR3 is made up of 14 amino acids. Germline CDR1 is MDHEN and CDR2 is SYDVKM. CDR3 sequence reads: CASSQPGAHEKLFF. The CDR3 bases are TGTGCCAGCAGTCAACCGGGAGCGCATGAAAAACTGTTTTTT.

This clone was seen just once. The chain combines TRBV21-1 with TRBJ2-7; the table assigns TRBD1, which was not confirmed against the DNA. TRBV21-1 is a pseudogene locus. The CDR3 has 15 residues. The CDR3 sequence is CASSIKDRDVDEQYF. DNA for the CDR3: TGTGCCAGCAGCATAAAGGACAGGGATGTAGACGAGCAGTACTTC.

The V and J genes are TRBV15 and TRBJ2-1; TRBD2 matches 11 bases. CDR1 LNHNV and CDR2 YYDKDF come from the germline V gene (reference sequence). This CDR3 region has 14 residues. Trimming removed 6 bases from V and 6 bases from J; junction bases left unmatched: 4. The CDR3 is CATRASGGLNEQFF. CDR3 DNA sequence: TGTGCCACCAGGGCTAGCGGGGGGCTCAATGAGCAGTTCTTC.

The chain uses TRBV18 and TRBJ2-1; D gene unclear. Per the germline V gene, CDR1 is KGHSH and CDR2 is LQKENI. This CDR3 is built from 15 residues. V shed 0 bases and J shed 4 bases, with 10 bases lying between them. The DNA for the CDR3 is TGTGCCAGCTCACCACCGAGTCAGACTTACAATGAGCAGTTCTTC. This encodes CASSPPSQTYNEQFF.

A single count supports this clone. The CDR3 bases are TGTGCCAGCAGCTCCTCGGGGGGGGGCCAAACAGATACGCAGTATTTT. The encoded protein is CASSSSGGGQTDTQYF. The chain couples TRBV7-9 to TRBJ2-3, with 8 bases lining up with TRBD2. There are 16 residues in the CDR3. CDR1 SEHNR and CDR2 FQNEAQ come from the germline V gene (reference sequence). Trimming cost V 4 bases and J 3 bases; bases outside gene matches: 9.

There are a few counts of this clone. This rearrangement joins TRBV6-6 to TRBJ1-1; 8 nucleotides align to TRBD1. CDR3 length: 14 amino acids. J was trimmed by 1 base and V by 7 bases; bases with no gene match: 5. Germline V gives CDR1 MNHNY, CDR2 SVGAGI (reference sequence). CDR3 in DNA: TGTGCCAGCAATCCTGGACAGGGGAACACTGAAGCTTTCTTT. Amino acids: CASNPGQGNTEAFF.

The V call is TRBV5-8, the J call TRBJ1-6, with TRBD1 as a possible D gene (6 bases). In germline, CDR1 is SGHTS, CDR2 YDEGEE. The CDR3 is made up of 15 amino acids. With 1 base removed from V and 3 bases from J, the gap between germline ends came to 8 bases. This CDR3 is CASSLTGLYNSPLHF. CDR3 nucleotide sequence: TGTGCCAGCAGCTTGACAGGGCTCTATAATTCACCCCTCCACTTT.

The chain couples TRBV7-8 to TRBJ2-5; 8 bases agree with TRBD2. Germline lookup yields CDR1 SGHVS and CDR2 FQNEAQ. The length of the CDR3 is 16 residues. The V and J ends lost 5 bases and 4 bases, in that order; junction bases with no gene match: 12. CDR3 bases: TGTGCCAGCAGCCTTACCGGGGGGGCCGGCAGAGAGACCCAGTACTTC. Its translation is CASSLTGGAGRETQYF.

The chain recombines TRBV5-1 with TRBJ2-5; D unclear. CDR3 size: 14 residues. Trimming took off 0 bases at V and 5 bases at J, with 11 bases between the two ends. Germline V gives CDR1 SGHRS, CDR2 YFSETQ. The CDR3 protein is CASSLDREWETQYF. CDR3 DNA sequence: TGCGCCAGCAGCTTGGATCGCGAATGGGAGACCCAGTACTTC.

V gene TRBV10-3 combines with J gene TRBJ2-7, with D unclear. V was trimmed by 0 bases and J by 4 bases, leaving 10 bases between them. From germline, CDR1 is ENHRY and CDR2 SYGVKD. The CDR3 loop spans 14 amino acids. CDR3 coding DNA: TGTGCCATCAGTGAGTCCCTAGTTCGTTACGAGCAGTACTTC. This translates into CAISESLVRYEQYF.

The sample holds one count of this clone. This chain joins TRBV19 and TRBJ2-7; D perhaps matches TRBD2 (7 bases). V lost 4 bases to trimming and J lost 6 bases, with 10 bases between them. The V gene's germline CDR1 is LNHDA and CDR2 SQIVND (reference sequence). The CDR3 length is 12 residues. CDR3 nucleotide sequence: TGTGCCAGTAGTAAGGGGGGGCTCGAGCAGTACTTC. Amino acids: CASSKGGLEQYF. Variable domain in full (rest from reference TRBV19 and TRBJ2-7): DGGITQSPKYLFRKEGQNVTLSCEQNLNHDAMYWYRQDPGQGLRLIYYSQIVNDFQKGDIAEGYSVSREKKESFPLTVTSAQKNPTAFYLCASSKGGLEQYFGPGTRLTVT.

This sequence joins TRBV14 and TRBJ2-7; TRBD1 might be the D (5 bases). The CDR3 has 14 amino acids. Germline values: CDR1 SGHDN, CDR2 FVKESK. Trimming shortened V by 5 bases and J by 4 bases, and 15 bases separated the two germline ends. The CDR3 protein is CASSSASGQYEQYF. CDR3 nucleotide sequence: TGTGCCAGCAGCTCAGCCTCTGGACAATACGAGCAGTACTTC.

The V gene is TRBV6-5, the J gene TRBJ2-3, with 8 positions matching TRBD2. The germline V gene encodes CDR1 MNHEY and CDR2 SVGAGI. The CDR3 has 16 amino acids. J was trimmed by 5 bases and V by 2 bases; bases with no gene match: 9. In DNA, the CDR3 is TGTGCCAGCAGTTACGGGACCAGCGGGAGTGGAGATACGCAGTATTTT. Translated: CASSYGTSGSGDTQYF.

This clone was found once. The chain couples TRBV19 to TRBJ2-1, with TRBD1 matching 9 bases. The CDR3 is 12 amino acids. Germline V gives CDR1 LNHDA, CDR2 SQIVND (reference sequence). Unmatched junction bases numbered 9, after V lost 10 bases and J lost 11 bases. Written as DNA, the CDR3 is TGTGCCACCGCCGGGACAGGGTTTAAGCAGTTCTTC. Its translation is CATAGTGFKQFF.

The V and J genes are TRBV6-1 and TRBJ2-7, with D perhaps TRBD1 or TRBD2 (6 bases each). This CDR3 has 15 amino acids. V was shortened by 6 bases and J by 2 bases, with 17 bases between the two germline ends. CDR1 MNHNS and CDR2 SASEGT come from the germline V gene. CDR3 sequence: CASREQGGGTYEQYF. CDR3 sequence (DNA): TGTGCCAGCAGGGAACAGGGAGGAGGAACCTACGAGCAGTACTTC.

This clone has just a few counts. The chain couples TRBV6-5 to TRBJ1-1, with a possible D match to TRBD1 (6 bases). Between the trimmed V and J ends, which lost 4 bases and 4 bases, there was a span of 13 bases. CDR1 MNHEY and CDR2 SVGAGI come from the germline V gene. The CDR3 is made up of 14 amino acids. The CDR3 sequence: CASSLQDRTTEAFF. CDR3 sequence (DNA): TGTGCCAGCAGTTTACAGGACAGAACCACTGAAGCTTTCTTT.

The gene calls are TRBV7-2 and TRBJ2-7, with 9 positions matching TRBD2. The CDR3 is made up of 16 amino acids. V lost 3 bases, J lost 0 bases, and 6 bases stayed unmatched. CDR1 SGHTA and CDR2 FQGNSA come from the germline V gene. This CDR3 reads CASSFAGGNPSYEQYF. For the CDR3, the DNA is TGTGCCAGCAGCTTCGCGGGGGGGAACCCCTCCTACGAGCAGTACTTC.

J is TRBJ2-2 and V is TRBV5-4; D is perhaps TRBD1 (6 bases). Trimming took 0 bases from V and 4 from J, leaving 10 bases between them. From germline, CDR1 is SGHNT and CDR2 YYREEE (reference sequence). The CDR3 is 15 residues long. The CDR3 bases are TGTGCCAGCAGCTTGGACAGGGAATTCACCGGGGAGCTGTTTTTT. It translates to CASSLDREFTGELFF.

This clone has just a few counts. The chain joins TRBV6-5 to TRBJ2-7, with 8 bases matching TRBD2. The germline V gene has CDR1 MNHEY and CDR2 SVGAGI. The junction had 4 bases not matched to a gene; V was cut back by 0 bases and J by 0 bases. The length of the CDR3 is 16 residues. CDR3 loop: CASSYSTGGLSYEQYF. CDR3 nucleotide sequence: TGTGCCAGCAGTTACTCGACGGGGGGGCTCTCCTACGAGCAGTACTTC.

This clone has only one observation. The chain has TRBV5-1 and TRBJ2-7; 8 nucleotides line up with TRBD1. V lost 2 bases to trimming and J lost 3 bases; unmatched junction nucleotides: 1. The CDR3 runs 13 residues. Per the germline V gene, CDR1 is SGHRS and CDR2 is YFSETQ. CDR3: CASSFDRGYEQYF. CDR3 in DNA: TGCGCCAGCAGCTTCGACAGGGGCTACGAGCAGTACTTC.

This chain uses TRBV14 with TRBJ1-1; the match to TRBD1 covers 8 bases. The CDR3 contains 14 residues. J gave up 5 bases and V 4 bases, and 6 bases lay outside the gene matches. CDR1 is SGHDN and CDR2 is FVKESK in the germline V gene. The CDR3 sequence is CASSLRTGTTEAFF. CDR3 sequence (DNA): TGTGCCAGCAGCCTACGGACAGGGACTACTGAAGCTTTCTTT.

V usage is TRBV7-9 and J usage is TRBJ2-7; 7 nucleotides match TRBD1. Trimming cost V 0 bases and J 4 bases; bases outside gene matches: 12. The CDR3 runs 17 residues. In germline, CDR1 is SEHNR, CDR2 FQNEAQ (reference sequence). The CDR3: CASSLAPTGLMAYEQYF. The CDR3 coding sequence is TGTGCCAGCAGCTTAGCACCGACAGGGCTAATGGCTTACGAGCAGTACTTC.

This chain joins TRBV6-4 and TRBJ2-6, with TRBD1 as a possible D gene (6 bases). This CDR3 comprises 15 residues. Per the germline V gene, CDR1 is MRHNA and CDR2 is SNTAGT. Trimming took off 6 bases at V and 2 bases at J, with 11 bases between the two ends. This CDR3 is CASSDGGTGANVLTF. Written as DNA, the CDR3 is TGTGCCAGCAGCGATGGGGGCACTGGGGCCAACGTCCTGACTTTC.

The V gene is TRBV6-5, the J gene TRBJ2-7; 11 bases are shared with TRBD1. Germline values: CDR1 MNHEY, CDR2 SVGAGI. V gave up 3 bases and J gave up 5 bases; unmatched junction bases: 6. There are 15 residues in the CDR3. The CDR3 spells CASSYSGQGAHEQYF. In DNA form, the CDR3 reads TGTGCCAGCAGTTATTCCGGACAGGGGGCCCACGAGCAGTACTTC.

This clone has more than one count but fewer than ten. The CDR3 reads CATTGALNTEAFF. The DNA for the CDR3 is TGTGCCACGACAGGGGCATTGAACACTGAAGCTTTCTTT. The V call is TRBV2, the J call TRBJ1-1; TRBD1 aligns across 8 bases. V dropped 10 bases and J dropped 0; count of bases not matched to a gene: 4. CDR3 size: 13 residues. Germline V gene lookup returns CDR1 SNHLY and CDR2 FYNNEI.